Each of the 23 T cell receptor beta chains below was sequenced from the same sample in a study of blood T cell repertoires in COVID-19. Generated by immunoSEQ multiplex PCR, the TCRdb table keeps only in-frame clones and is missing some. The top ten hold roughly 2% of the sample, which has roughly 260,000 clones, about nine tenths seen once. Source material: peripheral blood. The origin of the receptors is a woman between 45 and 60 years old who had recovered from COVID-19.

CDR3 sequence (DNA): TGTGCCAGCAGCCTGGGACTAGCGGGAGGCAGAGCCTACGAGCAGTACTTC. This encodes CASSLGLAGGRAYEQYF. The genes are TRBV3-1 (or the pseudogene TRBV3-2) and TRBJ2-7; TRBD2 matches at 15 bases. The V segment lost 4 bases and the J segment 2 bases; nucleotides outside the gene matches: 6. Germline CDR1 LGHDT, CDR2 YNNKEL (reference sequence). The CDR3 spans 17 residues.

J is TRBJ1-1 and V is TRBV27; 8 bases line up with TRBD1. The CDR3 spans 13 residues. V shed 8 bases, J shed 3 bases, and the junction held 5 bases outside the gene matches. Germline V gene lookup returns CDR1 MNHEY and CDR2 SMNVEV (reference sequence). DNA of the CDR3: TGTGCCAGCCAAATACAGGGGGACACTGAAGCTTTCTTT. The encoded protein is CASQIQGDTEAFF.

The V call is TRBV6-5, the J call TRBJ2-2, with 12 bases matching TRBD2. The CDR3 is 15 residues long. Unmatched junction bases numbered 6, after V lost 7 bases and J lost 6 bases. Germline-derived CDR1 and CDR2 are MNHEY and SVGAGI. In nucleotides, the CDR3 is TGTGCCAGCATCCCGACTAGCGGGAGCGCCGGGGAGCTGTTTTTT. It yields the protein CASIPTSGSAGELFF.

Only one count was recorded for this clone. This chain uses TRBV3-1 (or the pseudogene TRBV3-2) with TRBJ1-1, with a possible D match to TRBD1 (5 bases). The germline V gene has CDR1 LGHDT and CDR2 YNNKEL (reference sequence). The CDR3 is 14 residues long. With 1 base removed from V and 3 bases from J, the gap between germline ends came to 9 bases. The CDR3 loop reads CASSQGGGDTEAFF. The DNA for the CDR3 is TGTGCCAGCAGCCAAGGGGGAGGGGACACTGAAGCTTTCTTT.

The chain links TRBV6-2 or TRBV6-3 to TRBJ2-4, with 10 bases fitting TRBD2. The CDR3 contains 14 residues. From germline, CDR1 is MNHEY and CDR2 SVGEGT. Trimming at V came to 6 bases and at J to 7 bases, leaving 6 bases not matched to a gene. This chain's CDR3 is CASSRAGGRNIQYF. CDR3 bases: TGTGCCAGCAGCCGAGCGGGGGGGAGGAACATTCAGTACTTC.

The count of this clone is one. The J gene is TRBJ2-5, the V gene TRBV7-3, with D perhaps TRBD1 (6 bases). V lost 5 bases, J lost 4 bases, and 17 bases lay in between. The germline CDR1 and CDR2 sequences are SGHTA and FQGTGA. The CDR3 has 15 residues. CDR3 loop: CASSQQGSPSETQYF. In DNA form, the CDR3 reads TGTGCCAGCAGCCAACAGGGATCCCCCTCAGAGACCCAGTACTTC.

V usage is TRBV6-2 or TRBV6-3 and J usage is TRBJ2-2, with 7 bases fitting TRBD1. This CDR3 contains 16 residues. V was pared by 5 bases and J by 2 bases, with 8 bases of the junction left unmatched. Per the germline V gene, CDR1 is MNHEY and CDR2 is SVGEGT. The CDR3 DNA reads as TGTGCCAGCAGTCCCCGGGGACAGTCTAACACCGGGGAGCTGTTTTTT. It encodes CASSPRGQSNTGELFF.

The rearrangement links TRBV5-6 to TRBJ1-1; 7 nucleotides agree with TRBD1. This CDR3 region has 13 residues. V lost 3 bases to trimming and J lost 6 bases; unmatched junction nucleotides: 5. Germline CDR1 is SGHDT and CDR2 is YYEEEE. The CDR3: CASSYDRDPEAFF. In DNA, the CDR3 is TGTGCCAGCAGCTACGACAGGGACCCTGAAGCTTTCTTT.

In its sample, this clone was seen once. The rearrangement joins TRBV2 to TRBJ1-4; 10 nucleotides agree with TRBD1. This CDR3 is 14 amino acids long. Looked up from germline, CDR1 is SNHLY and CDR2 is FYNNEI. Trimming removed 9 bases from V and 4 bases from J; junction bases left unmatched: 5. The CDR3 DNA follows: TGTGCCAGTCGACAGGGGGCCTATAATGAAAAACTGTTTTTT. Amino acids: CASRQGAYNEKLFF.

V gene TRBV29-1 combines with J gene TRBJ2-7, with a weak D call TRBD1 (6 bases). Trimming shortened V by 4 bases and J by 3 bases, and 28 bases separated the two germline ends. Germline CDR1 SQVTM, CDR2 ANQGSEA. The CDR3 has 18 residues. The CDR3 nucleotides are TGCAGCGTTGGGGACATCTCCGGTCTCACCGGACCGGGCTACGAGCAGTACTTC. This translates into CSVGDISGLTGPGYEQYF.

The rearrangement joins TRBV6-1 to TRBJ2-1; D gene uncertain. Trimming stripped 5 bases from V and 3 bases from J, with 8 bases between. The CDR3 contains 13 residues. The germline CDR1 and CDR2 sequences are MNHNS and SASEGT. CDR3 sequence (DNA): TGTGCCAGCAGTTCCCGAGACTACAATGAGCAGTTCTTC. Its protein product is CASSSRDYNEQFF.

The J gene is TRBJ1-1, the V gene TRBV20-1, with TRBD1 matching 7 bases. Trimming took 6 bases from V and 9 from J; bases not matched to a gene: 7. This CDR3 is built from 11 residues. CDR1 DFQATT and CDR2 SNEGSKA come from the germline V gene (reference sequence). The CDR3 DNA reads as TGCAGTGCAGCACCGGGACAGCAAGCTTTCTTT. Its protein product is CSAAPGQQAFF.

The J gene is TRBJ1-1, the V gene TRBV10-3; 9 nucleotides line up with TRBD1. V lost 10 bases and J lost 0; bases outside the gene matches: 6. This CDR3 has 14 amino acids. CDR1 and CDR2 (germline): ENHRY, SYGVKD. CDR3 in amino acids: CASGTGGLNTEAFF. Here the CDR3 DNA reads TGTGCCAGCGGAACAGGGGGCCTGAACACTGAAGCTTTCTTT.

This chain links TRBV3-1 (or the pseudogene TRBV3-2) with TRBJ2-2, with D possibly being TRBD1 (6 bases). This CDR3 spans 17 amino acids. Germline V gene sequence: CDR1 LGHDT, CDR2 YNNKEL (reference sequence). V lost 4 bases, J lost 4 bases, and 19 bases lay in between. CDR3 region: CASSRGPGAGGTGELFF. CDR3 nucleotide sequence: TGTGCCAGCAGCCGAGGCCCAGGGGCGGGTGGCACCGGGGAGCTGTTTTTT.

The chain carries TRBV27 and TRBJ1-5; 10 bases match TRBD1. CDR1 and CDR2 (germline): MNHEY, SMNVEV (reference sequence). The CDR3 length is 18 residues. With V trimmed by 5 bases and J by 0 bases, 10 bases remained unmatched. The CDR3 loop is CASSPDRGQGYSNQPQHF. For the CDR3, the DNA is TGTGCCAGCAGTCCCGACAGGGGGCAGGGGTATAGCAATCAGCCCCAGCATTTT.

CDR3 coding DNA: TGTGCCAGCAGCCAACGGACAGGGGTATCCGGGGAGCTGTTTTTT. Translating it yields CASSQRTGVSGELFF. The chain has TRBV7-2 and TRBJ2-2; the match to TRBD1 covers 9 bases. CDR3 length: 15 amino acids. Germline CDR1 SGHTA, CDR2 FQGNSA. J was trimmed by 6 bases and V by 5 bases; bases with no gene match: 7.

The chain combines TRBV5-1 with TRBJ1-2; D gene uncertain. The length of the CDR3 is 12 residues. Deletions cut 0 bases from V and 8 bases from J, with 8 bases between. Germline V gene sequence: CDR1 SGHRS, CDR2 YFSETQ. CDR3 in amino acids: CASSLESSGYTF. CDR3 sequence (DNA): TGCGCCAGCAGCTTGGAGAGCTCAGGCTACACCTTC.

The J gene is TRBJ2-4, the V gene TRBV6-4; a possible D gene is TRBD1 (7 bases). The CDR3 totals 13 residues. Germline V gene sequence: CDR1 MRHNA, CDR2 SNTAGT. Trimming removed 6 bases from V and 13 bases from J, with 19 bases in between. The CDR3 DNA reads as TGTGCCAGCAGCGTCGCGACAGGGAGGCTCCAGTACTTC. This translates into CASSVATGRLQYF.

V usage is TRBV7-9 and J usage is TRBJ1-4; tentative D call: TRBD1 (5 bases). Trimming cost V 5 bases and J 5 bases, with 9 bases left between them. The CDR3 sequence is 13 residues long. Germline CDR1 reads SEHNR; CDR2 reads FQNEAQ (reference sequence). The CDR3 here is CASSPRQNEKLFF. The CDR3, as DNA: TGTGCCAGCAGCCCGCGACAGAATGAAAAACTGTTTTTT.

This clone came up once. J is TRBJ2-3 and V is TRBV11-2; a weak D match, TRBD2 (6 bases). Trimming cost V 1 base and J 9 bases, with 17 bases left between them. CDR3 length: 15 amino acids. Looked up from germline, CDR1 is SGHAT and CDR2 is FQNNGV. The CDR3 region is CASSLATSTVDTQYF. The CDR3, as DNA: TGTGCCAGCAGCTTAGCCACTAGCACGGTCGACACGCAGTATTTT.

The CDR3 reads CASSDRQGKQYF. CDR3 in DNA: TGTGCCAGCAGTGACCGACAGGGAAAGCAGTACTTC. The chain couples TRBV6-4 to TRBJ2-7, with 7 nucleotides matching TRBD1. V dropped 2 bases and J dropped 8; count of bases not matched to a gene: 3. The CDR3 spans 12 residues. Germline lookup yields CDR1 MRHNA and CDR2 SNTAGT.

This chain joins TRBV6-1 and TRBJ1-2; 8 nucleotides agree with TRBD1. Germline CDR1 MNHNS, CDR2 SASEGT. J lost 5 bases, V lost 3 bases, and 8 bases had no gene match. This CDR3 is 15 amino acids long. The CDR3 coding sequence is TGTGCCAGCAGTGAGGGCAGGGGGCTCGGGTATGGCTACACCTTC. Protein: CASSEGRGLGYGYTF.

The rearrangement joins TRBV4-2 to TRBJ1-3; 9 nucleotides match TRBD1. CDR3 length equals 17 residues. Germline V gives CDR1 LGHNA, CDR2 YNFKEQ. Losses at the gene ends were 0 bases for V and 4 bases for J; bases not matched to a gene: 7. CDR3 loop: CASSQDRGQGSGNTIYF. DNA of the CDR3: TGTGCCAGCAGCCAAGATCGAGGACAGGGGTCCGGAAACACCATATATTTT.